The TCR beta chain described here comes from a study of blood T cell repertoires in COVID-19. The overall study: T cells, B-cell-depleted T cells, or PBMCs supplied cDNA or gDNA.

Authors' processing steps: Reference gene primer amplification yielded estimated nucleated cell counts. This table comes from immunoSEQ multiplex PCR, and its TCRdb copy is limited to in-frame clones, with some not included. Clone size and the V and J calls come from that table; the DNA yielded D and trimming. The sample contains about 69,000 clones, around 87% of which appear only once. This clonotype originated in a middle-aged man with COVID-19, enrolled during active disease. Sequenced: peripheral blood.

CDR3 nucleotide sequence: TGTGCCAGCACGACAGGGGGGGGCTCCTACAATGAGCAGTTCTTC. Translation: CASTTGGGSYNEQFF. The V and J genes are TRBV6-5 and TRBJ2-1, with TRBD1 matching 9 bases. The germline gives CDR1 MNHEY, CDR2 SVGAGI. J gave up 0 bases and V 7 bases, and 4 bases lay outside the gene matches. CDR3 length: 15 residues.